A single sample is the source of the 22 T cell receptor beta chains below, sequenced in a study of CXCR3-negative and CXCR3-positive naive CD8 T cells. Findings of the study overall: Greater hydrophobicity was found in TRB CDR3s of CXCR3-positive naive cells than of CXCR3-negative naive cells.

All TRB cDNA libraries came from 5' RACE performed with UMI labels. One entry per CDR3 protein, without DNA, is what TCRdb gives after re-calling the 5' RACE reads. The sample includes some 140,000 distinct CDR3 sequences. Antigen specificity for these receptors is unknown. Specimen: naive CXCR3+ CD8+ T cells from blood. Subset of the sample: CD45RO-CCR7+CD27+CD95- naive CD8+ T cells expressing CXCR3 (TNR3+). These receptors were collected from a human donor in good health. Some clones in this sample may be carry-over from other donors' samples.

This chain joins TRBV9 and TRBJ2-3. This CDR3 region has 17 residues. CDR1 and CDR2 from the germline V gene are SGDLS and YYNGEE. The CDR3 loop is CASSAEDGSPTTDTQYF.

The rearrangement links TRBV24-1 to TRBJ2-5; TCRdb indicates TRBD2, and absent DNA this call remains unverified. This CDR3 contains 17 residues. Germline V gene sequence: CDR1 KGHDR, CDR2 SFDVKD. The CDR3 is CATRGTSGGVLQETQYF.

The J gene is TRBJ2-5, the V gene TRBV19; TCRdb returns TRBD2, unconfirmable since there is no DNA. Germline lookup yields CDR1 LNHDA and CDR2 SQIVND (reference sequence). The CDR3 runs to 15 residues. This CDR3 is CASRPGLAVQETQYF.

This rearrangement joins TRBV20-1 to TRBJ2-1; the D gene TCRdb calls, TRBD2, cannot be checked with no DNA. CDR1 is DFQATT and CDR2 is SNEGSKA in the germline V gene (reference sequence). The length of the CDR3 is 16 residues. CDR3 sequence reads: CSAEGSSMGSYNEQFF.

The gene calls are TRBV28 and TRBJ1-1; TCRdb indicates TRBD1, and absent DNA this call remains unverified. The CDR3 has 15 residues. CDR1 is MDHEN and CDR2 is SYDVKM in the germline V gene. This CDR3 is CASSQRQGFFSEAFF. The entire variable domain, with the rest obtained from reference TRBV28 and TRBJ1-1, is as follows: DVKVTQSSRYLVKRTGEKVFLECVQDMDHENMFWYRQDPGLGLRLIYFSYDVKMKEKGDIPEGYSVSREKKERFSLILESASTNQTSMYLCASSQRQGFFSEAFFGQGTRLTVV.

This chain links TRBV12-3 or TRBV12-4 with TRBJ2-1. This CDR3 spans 14 amino acids. CDR3 region: CASSFIPPSNEQFF.

The CDR3 protein is CASSLSWNTEAFF. The V call is TRBV28, the J call TRBJ1-1. Per the germline V gene, CDR1 is MDHEN and CDR2 is SYDVKM. CDR3 length equals 13 residues.

This chain uses TRBV29-1 with TRBJ2-3; TCRdb outputs TRBD1, but without DNA this stays unchecked. The CDR3 is 14 amino acids. The germline gives CDR1 SQVTM, CDR2 ANQGSEA. This CDR3 reads CSVEVRTGTDTQYF.

V usage is TRBV3-1 and J usage is TRBJ2-5; TCRdb reports TRBD2, a call that lacks DNA to check it against. The CDR3 loop spans 17 amino acids. Germline CDR1 reads LGHDT; CDR2 reads YNNKEL (reference sequence). CDR3 loop: CASGAGIAGGEQETQYF.

J is TRBJ1-2 and V is TRBV4-1. There are 21 residues in the CDR3. The germline V gene encodes CDR1 MGHRA and CDR2 YSYEKL. Here the CDR3 reads CASSQELGSGGVGVLAGGYTF.

CDR3 in amino acids: CASGRTSGGHEQFF. The chain uses TRBV7-6 and TRBJ2-1; there is no DNA to check the TCRdb D call of TRBD2. This CDR3 region has 14 residues. CDR1 is SGHVS and CDR2 is FNYEAQ in the germline V gene.

CDR3 sequence: CASSLPSATDTQYF. The chain carries TRBV5-5 and TRBJ2-3. The CDR3 runs to 14 residues. The V gene's germline CDR1 is SGHKS and CDR2 YYEKEE (reference sequence). Together with reference TRBV5-5 and TRBJ2-3, the CDR3 gives the full variable domain: DAGVTQSPTHLIKTRGQQVTLRCSPISGHKSVSWYQQVLGQGPQFIFQYYEKEERGRGNFPDRFSARQFPNYSSELNVNALLLGDSALYLCASSLPSATDTQYFGPGTRLTVL.

CDR3 in amino acids: CATSRDRALYGYTF. The gene calls are TRBV15 and TRBJ1-2. The CDR3 is made up of 14 amino acids. In germline, CDR1 is LNHNV, CDR2 YYDKDF (reference sequence).

The rearrangement uses TRBV28 and TRBJ2-1; TCRdb calls TRBD1, which cannot be checked without DNA. This CDR3 has 14 amino acids. Per the germline V gene, CDR1 is MDHEN and CDR2 is SYDVKM. CDR3 sequence: CASSRGQVIDEQFF.

The chain carries TRBV28 and TRBJ2-5; checking the TCRdb D call of TRBD1 is not possible without DNA. CDR1 is MDHEN, CDR2 SYDVKM, per germline. The CDR3 spans 14 residues. Here the CDR3 reads CASSPDRTKETQYF.

This chain uses TRBV19 with TRBJ2-1; TCRdb outputs TRBD2, but without DNA this stays unchecked. Germline V gene lookup returns CDR1 LNHDA and CDR2 SQIVND (reference sequence). This CDR3 contains 15 residues. CDR3 amino acids: CASNSRTSVYNEQFF.

The rearrangement links TRBV12-3 or TRBV12-4 to TRBJ1-6; TCRdb outputs TRBD1, but without DNA this stays unchecked. The CDR3 covers 14 residues. CDR3 sequence: CASSLQGGGSPLHF.

The chain uses TRBV5-1 and TRBJ2-1; lacking DNA, the TRBD2 call made by TCRdb goes unchecked. The CDR3 loop spans 15 amino acids. Germline loops: CDR1 SGHRS, CDR2 YFSETQ. The CDR3: CASSFPRSEYNEQFF.

The chain carries TRBV28 and TRBJ1-5. The CDR3 length is 15 residues. CDR1 and CDR2 (germline): MDHEN, SYDVKM. CDR3 amino acids: CASSFLGTSNQPQHF. Filled out from reference TRBV28 and TRBJ1-5, the complete variable domain reads DVKVTQSSRYLVKRTGEKVFLECVQDMDHENMFWYRQDPGLGLRLIYFSYDVKMKEKGDIPEGYSVSREKKERFSLILESASTNQTSMYLCASSFLGTSNQPQHFGDGTRLSIL.

CDR3 residues: CSYRGDSNQPQHF. V and J are TRBV29-1 and TRBJ1-5; TCRdb outputs TRBD1, but without DNA this stays unchecked. The V gene's germline CDR1 is SQVTM and CDR2 ANQGSEA. The CDR3 is 13 amino acids.

The gene calls are TRBV21-1 and TRBJ1-2. TRBV21-1 counts as a pseudogene. The length of the CDR3 is 15 residues. CDR3 residues: CASSTPRGGGYGYTF.

The genes are TRBV28 and TRBJ2-7; TCRdb picks TRBD1, but there is no DNA to check that call. The germline gives CDR1 MDHEN, CDR2 SYDVKM. The CDR3 length is 14 residues. CDR3 residues: CASRRTGEIAEQYF.